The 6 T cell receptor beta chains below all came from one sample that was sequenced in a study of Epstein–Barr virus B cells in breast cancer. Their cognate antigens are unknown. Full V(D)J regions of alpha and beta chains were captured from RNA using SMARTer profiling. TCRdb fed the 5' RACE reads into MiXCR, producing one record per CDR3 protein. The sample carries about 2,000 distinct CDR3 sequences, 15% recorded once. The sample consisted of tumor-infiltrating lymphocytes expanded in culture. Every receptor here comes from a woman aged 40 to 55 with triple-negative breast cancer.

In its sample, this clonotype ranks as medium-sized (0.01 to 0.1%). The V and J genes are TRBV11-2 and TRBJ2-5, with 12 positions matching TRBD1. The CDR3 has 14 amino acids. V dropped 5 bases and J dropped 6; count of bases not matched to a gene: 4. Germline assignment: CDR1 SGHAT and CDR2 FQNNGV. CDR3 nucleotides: TGTGCCAGCAGCCCCGGGACAGGGGGCCAGACCCAGTACTTC. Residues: CASSPGTGGQTQYF.

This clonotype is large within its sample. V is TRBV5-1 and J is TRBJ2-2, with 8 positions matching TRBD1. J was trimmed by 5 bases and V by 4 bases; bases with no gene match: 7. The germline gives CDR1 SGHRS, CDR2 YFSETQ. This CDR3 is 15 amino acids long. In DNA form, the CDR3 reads TGCGCCAGCAGCAACAGGACAGGGTGGACCGGGGAGCTGTTTTTT. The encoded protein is CASSNRTGWTGELFF.

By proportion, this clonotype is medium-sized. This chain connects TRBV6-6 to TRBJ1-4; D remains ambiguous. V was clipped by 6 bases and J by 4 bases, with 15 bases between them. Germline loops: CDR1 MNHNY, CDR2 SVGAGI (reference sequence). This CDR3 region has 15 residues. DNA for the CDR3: TGTGCCAGCAGCTCCGACACGGCATTTAATGAAAAACTGTTTTTT. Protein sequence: CASSSDTAFNEKLFF.

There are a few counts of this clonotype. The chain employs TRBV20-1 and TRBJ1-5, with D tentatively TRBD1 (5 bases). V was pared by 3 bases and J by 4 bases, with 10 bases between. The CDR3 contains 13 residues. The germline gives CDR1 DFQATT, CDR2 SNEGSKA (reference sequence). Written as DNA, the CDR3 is TGCAGTGCTAGGGTGCAGGGAAATCAGCCCCAGCATTTT. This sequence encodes CSARVQGNQPQHF.

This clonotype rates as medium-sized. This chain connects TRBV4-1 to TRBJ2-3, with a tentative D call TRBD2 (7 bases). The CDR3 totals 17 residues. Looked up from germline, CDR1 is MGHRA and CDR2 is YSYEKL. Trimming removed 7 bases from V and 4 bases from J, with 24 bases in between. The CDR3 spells CASTTPGAGAHSDTQYF. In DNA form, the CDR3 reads TGCGCCAGCACGACTCCGGGGGCGGGGGCCCACTCAGATACGCAGTATTTT.

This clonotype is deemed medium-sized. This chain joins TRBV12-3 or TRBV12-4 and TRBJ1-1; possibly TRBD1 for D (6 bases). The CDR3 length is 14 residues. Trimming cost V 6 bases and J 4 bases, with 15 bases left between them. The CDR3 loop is CASRSGAKGTEAFF. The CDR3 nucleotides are TGTGCCAGCAGGTCAGGGGCGAAGGGCACTGAAGCTTTCTTT.